One sample yielded the 13 T cell receptor beta chains listed below, sequenced in a study of shared clonotypes between healthy human individuals. Assay used: immunoSEQ multiplex PCR; TCRdb lists only in-frame clones, some missing. The repertoire consists of more than 2 million clones, with approximately 95% occurring once and the leading ten covering 0.13%. The material sequenced was naive CD4+ T cells sorted from blood. Subset meaning: CD45RA+ positively selected. The receptors derive from a man between 18 and 35 years old in good health.

This clone was detected only once. This chain links TRBV9 with TRBJ1-4; a weak D match, TRBD1 (6 bases). In germline, CDR1 is SGDLS, CDR2 YYNGEE. Trimming removed 3 bases from V and 4 bases from J, with 13 bases in between. CDR3 size: 15 residues. The CDR3 DNA is TGTGCCAGCAGCGCACAGGGCCGATTTAATGAAAAACTGTTTTTT. Amino acids: CASSAQGRFNEKLFF.

The chain joins TRBV5-1 to TRBJ1-5, with D possibly being TRBD1 (5 bases). The germline CDR1 and CDR2 sequences are SGHRS and YFSETQ. The V gene lost 4 bases and the J gene lost 2 bases, with 13 bases spanning the gap. This CDR3 is built from 15 residues. The CDR3 reads CASSEGPRGNQPQHF. CDR3 DNA sequence: TGCGCCAGCAGCGAGGGGCCAAGGGGCAATCAGCCCCAGCATTTT.

The gene calls are TRBV6-1 and TRBJ2-7; the D gene is possibly TRBD2 (5 bases). Germline V CDR1 and CDR2: MNHNS, SASEGT. This CDR3 comprises 14 residues. V lost 8 bases and J lost 0, with 14 bases in between. The CDR3 region is CASVRVAHSYEQYF. The CDR3 DNA is TGTGCCAGCGTGAGGGTCGCTCACTCCTACGAGCAGTACTTC.

The V and J genes are TRBV5-1 and TRBJ2-4, with a tentative D call TRBD2 (6 bases). The V end was cut by 7 bases, the J end by 3 bases, with 14 bases between. Looked up from germline, CDR1 is SGHRS and CDR2 is YFSETQ. This CDR3 has 14 residues. The CDR3 region is CASQLAGGKNIQYF. CDR3 sequence (DNA): TGCGCCAGCCAGCTTGCCGGGGGCAAAAACATTCAGTACTTC.

The V call is TRBV6-5, the J call TRBJ2-7; 13 positions agree with TRBD2. Germline V gene lookup returns CDR1 MNHEY and CDR2 SVGAGI. J was trimmed by 6 bases and V by 6 bases; bases with no gene match: 8. The CDR3 length is 15 residues. The CDR3 is CASSRGTSGTLEQYF. The CDR3 bases are TGTGCCAGCAGCCGTGGGACTAGCGGGACCCTCGAGCAGTACTTC.

Remarks on this clone: Other DNA variants within this sample encode the same CDR3. CDR3 in amino acids: CASSPVQETQYF. The CDR3 nucleotides are TGTGCCAGCTCACCGGTACAAGAGACCCAGTACTTC. V usage is TRBV18 and J usage is TRBJ2-5; D not resolved. Germline V gene sequence: CDR1 KGHSH, CDR2 LQKENI. The CDR3 sequence is 12 residues long. The V end lost 3 bases, the J end lost 2 bases, and 4 bases lay between the germline ends.

The rearrangement uses TRBV14 and TRBJ2-2; D might be TRBD2 (5 bases). The length of the CDR3 is 15 residues. V gave up 1 base and J gave up 4 bases, with 10 bases separating them. Germline values: CDR1 SGHDN, CDR2 FVKESK. The CDR3 bases are TGTGCCAGCAGCCAAGCGGGATACTCCACCGGGGAGCTGTTTTTT. Its translation is CASSQAGYSTGELFF.

The chain has TRBV28 and TRBJ1-1, with no clear D. Germline V gene sequence: CDR1 MDHEN, CDR2 SYDVKM. The length of the CDR3 is 15 residues. The germline V and J ends were trimmed by 1 base and 0 bases, with 9 bases remaining between them. Here the CDR3 DNA reads TGTGCCAGCAGTTTATCCCCGCCCATGAACACTGAAGCTTTCTTT. Translation gives CASSLSPPMNTEAFF.

The chain joins TRBV11-2 to TRBJ1-1, with D possibly TRBD1 on 6 matching bases. This CDR3 comprises 14 residues. The V gene lost 5 bases and the J gene lost 1 base, with 11 bases spanning the gap. Per germline, CDR1 SGHAT and CDR2 FQNNGV. The CDR3 region has the DNA TGTGCCAGCAGCCCCTCGACAGGGAACACTGAAGCTTTCTTT. Its protein is CASSPSTGNTEAFF.

The chain links TRBV6-6 to TRBJ1-5; D possibly corresponds to TRBD1 (5 bases). The ends were cut back, 6 bases at V and 3 bases at J, with 12 bases in the middle. The CDR3 length is 14 residues. Germline values: CDR1 MNHNY, CDR2 SVGAGI (reference sequence). The CDR3: CASRPEGNNQPQHF. For the CDR3, the DNA is TGTGCCAGCAGGCCGGAGGGGAACAATCAGCCCCAGCATTTT.

This rearrangement joins TRBV11-2 to TRBJ1-6; a possible D gene is TRBD1 (6 bases). Germline loops: CDR1 SGHAT, CDR2 FQNNGV. The V end was cut by 4 bases, the J end by 10 bases, with 14 bases between. This CDR3 spans 14 amino acids. CDR3 sequence: CASSSRGPGSPLHF. CDR3 DNA sequence: TGTGCCAGCAGCTCCAGGGGCCCTGGCTCACCCCTCCACTTT.

In this sample, this clone turned up once. This sequence joins TRBV18 and TRBJ1-5, with a possible D match to TRBD1 (5 bases). V was pared by 1 base and J by 3 bases, with 10 bases between. CDR1 is KGHSH, CDR2 LQKENI, per germline. The CDR3 spans 15 residues. This chain's CDR3 is CASSPQPDINQPQHF. DNA for the CDR3: TGTGCCAGCTCACCACAACCGGACATCAATCAGCCCCAGCATTTT.

This chain links TRBV9 with TRBJ1-2; the match to TRBD1 covers 9 bases. CDR3 length equals 14 residues. The trim removed 4 bases at V and 6 bases at J, leaving 7 bases unmatched. Germline-derived CDR1 and CDR2 are SGDLS and YYNGEE. CDR3 protein: CASSRSTGGDGYTF. CDR3 bases: TGTGCCAGCAGCCGTTCAACAGGGGGCGATGGCTACACCTTC.